The present TCR beta chain was sequenced within a study of identical twins. Overall study results and limits: The abundant beta clonotypes from cord blood had fewer insertions, and memory repertoires had none of this.

The V and J ends lost 3 bases and 9 bases respectively, with 6 bases between them. The germline V gene has CDR1 MNHNY and CDR2 SVGAGI (reference sequence). The CDR3 covers 11 residues. As to this clonotype: Its antigen is unknown.

The cDNA had a unique molecular identifier and a template-switch universal primer site. TCRdb fed the 5' RACE reads into MiXCR, producing one record per CDR3 protein. The sample has 410,000 or so distinct CDR3 sequences, about 18% seen once. All of the donors were Caucasians in good health. The chain employs TRBV6-6 and TRBJ2-1; unclear D gene. Specimen: naive T cells sorted from blood. The clonotype comes from a man between 45 and 60 years old in good health. CDR3 sequence (DNA): TGTGCCAGCAGTTATAATATTGAGCAGTTCTTC. It translates to CASSYNIEQFF.